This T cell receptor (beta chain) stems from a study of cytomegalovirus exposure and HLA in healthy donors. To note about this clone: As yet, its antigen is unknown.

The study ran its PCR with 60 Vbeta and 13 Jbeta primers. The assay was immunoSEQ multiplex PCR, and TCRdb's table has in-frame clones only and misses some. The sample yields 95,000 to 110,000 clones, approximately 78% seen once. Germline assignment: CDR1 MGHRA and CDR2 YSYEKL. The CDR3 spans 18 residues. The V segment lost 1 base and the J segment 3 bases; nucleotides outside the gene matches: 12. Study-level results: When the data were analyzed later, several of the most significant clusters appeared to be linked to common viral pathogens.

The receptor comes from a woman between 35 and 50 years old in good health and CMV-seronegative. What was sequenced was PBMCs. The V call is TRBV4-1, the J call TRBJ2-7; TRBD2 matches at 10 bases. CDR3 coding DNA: TGCGCCAGCAGCCAAGGCCTAGCGGGAGTCTCGATCCTCTACGAGCAGTACTTC. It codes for CASSQGLAGVSILYEQYF.